This T cell receptor (beta chain) was captured in a study of cytomegalovirus exposure and HLA in healthy donors. Looking at the study overall: A later analysis reported the 120 or so validation repertoires used the same platform as the 666 first-cohort repertoires.

Method: immunoSEQ multiplex PCR; TCRdb's copy keeps in-frame clones and lacks some. The table has fewer than 200,000 clones, approximately 87% seen once. A word on this clone: What it recognizes is unknown.

The donors were in the approximately 110-subject validation cohort; that cohort was separate from the approximately 670-subject first cohort. Regarding the study as a whole: A few chains tied to CMV proved CMV antigen-specific in vitro.

Germline-derived CDR1 and CDR2 are SEHNR and FQNEAQ (reference sequence). V was cut by 3 bases and J by 2 bases, with 11 bases left in between. The CDR3 has 14 residues. The sample was PBMCs. The source is a woman aged 25 to 39 in good health and CMV-seronegative. This chain joins TRBV7-9 and TRBJ2-7; the D is unclear. The CDR3 is CASSLIVPTYEQYF. Here the CDR3 DNA reads TGTGCCAGCAGCTTGATAGTCCCGACCTACGAGCAGTACTTC.